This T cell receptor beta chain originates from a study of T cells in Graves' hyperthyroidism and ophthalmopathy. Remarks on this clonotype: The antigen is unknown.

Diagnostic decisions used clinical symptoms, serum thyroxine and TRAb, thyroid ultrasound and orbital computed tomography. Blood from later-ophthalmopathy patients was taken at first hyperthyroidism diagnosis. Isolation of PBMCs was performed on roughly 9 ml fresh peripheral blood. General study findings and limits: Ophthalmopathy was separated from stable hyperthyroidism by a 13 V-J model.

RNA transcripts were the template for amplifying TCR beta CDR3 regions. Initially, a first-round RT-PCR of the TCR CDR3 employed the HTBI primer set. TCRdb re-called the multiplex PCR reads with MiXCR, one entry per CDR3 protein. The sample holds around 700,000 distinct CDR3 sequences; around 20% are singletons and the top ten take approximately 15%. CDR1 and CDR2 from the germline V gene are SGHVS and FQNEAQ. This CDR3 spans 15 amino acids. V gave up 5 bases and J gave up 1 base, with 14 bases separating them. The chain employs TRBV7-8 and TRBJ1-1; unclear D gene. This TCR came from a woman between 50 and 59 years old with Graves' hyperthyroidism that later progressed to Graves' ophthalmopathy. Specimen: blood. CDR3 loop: CASSISPWRNTEAFF. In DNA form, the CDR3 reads TGTGCCAGCAGCATTAGTCCATGGAGGAACACTGAAGCTTTCTTT. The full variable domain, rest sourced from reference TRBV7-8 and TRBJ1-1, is GAGVSQSPRYKVAKRGQDVALRCDPISGHVSLFWYQQALGQGPEFLTYFQNEAQLDKSGLPSDRFFAERPEGSVSTLKIQRTQQEDSAVYLCASSISPWRNTEAFFGQGTRLTVV.